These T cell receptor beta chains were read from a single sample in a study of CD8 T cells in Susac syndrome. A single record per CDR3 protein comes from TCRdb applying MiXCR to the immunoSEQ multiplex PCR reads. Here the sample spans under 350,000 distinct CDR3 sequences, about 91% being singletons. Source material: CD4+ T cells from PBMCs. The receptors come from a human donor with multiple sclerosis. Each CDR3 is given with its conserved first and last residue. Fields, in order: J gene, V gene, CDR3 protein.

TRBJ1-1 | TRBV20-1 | CSARVLGAGNTEAFF
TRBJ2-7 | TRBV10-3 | CAIKRGVSYEQYF
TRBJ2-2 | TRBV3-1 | CASSQAVLAGENGELFF
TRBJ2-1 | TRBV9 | CASSPGLVGSSEQFF
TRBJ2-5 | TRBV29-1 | CSVTWGLAGILQETQYF
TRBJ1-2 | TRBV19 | CASSLQGAHGYTF
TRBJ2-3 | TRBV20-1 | CSAPSGTSVEDTQYF
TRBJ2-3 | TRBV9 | CASSVGTGGNTDTQYF
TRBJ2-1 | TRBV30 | CAWSKELQNNEQFF
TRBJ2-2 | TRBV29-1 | CSVVLGPGQLTGELFF
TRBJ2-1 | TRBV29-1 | CSVSETGDNEQFF
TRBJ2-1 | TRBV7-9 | CASSLAMGNDEQFF
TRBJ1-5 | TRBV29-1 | CSDSHQPQHF
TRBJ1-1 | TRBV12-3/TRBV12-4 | CASSLWEAGGAFF
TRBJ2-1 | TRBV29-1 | CSVERGGLQGVGLYNEQFF
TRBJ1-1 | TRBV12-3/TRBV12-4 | CASSLASFRDRNTEAFF
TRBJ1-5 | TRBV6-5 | CASSYRRSNQPQHF
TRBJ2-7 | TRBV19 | CASSSQGSSYEQYF
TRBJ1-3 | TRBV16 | CASSQSGGSGNTIYF
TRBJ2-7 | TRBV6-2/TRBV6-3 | CATRNPGGGEQYF
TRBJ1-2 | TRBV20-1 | CSARDPPRGGYTF
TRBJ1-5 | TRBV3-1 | CASSEGTVNQPQHF
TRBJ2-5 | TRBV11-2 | CASSPAGGQETQYF
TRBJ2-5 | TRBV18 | CASLPGPTQETQYF
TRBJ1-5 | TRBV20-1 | CSARVDSPDKPQHF
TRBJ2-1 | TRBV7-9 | CASSLIGGGPWNEQFF
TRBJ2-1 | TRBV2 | CASSGRELVEQFF
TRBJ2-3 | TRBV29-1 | CSVGQGDGTDTQYF
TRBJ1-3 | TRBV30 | CAWSGDRSSGNTIYF
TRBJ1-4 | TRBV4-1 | CASSQESPINRGGEKLFF
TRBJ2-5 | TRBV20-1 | CSARVGQQETQYF
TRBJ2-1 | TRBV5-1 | CASSSNINEQFF
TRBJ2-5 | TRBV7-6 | CASSLVVHGSVGETQYF
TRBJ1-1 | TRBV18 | CASSPQFRDTEAFF
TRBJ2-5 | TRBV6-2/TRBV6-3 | CASSLGLAGGKETQYF
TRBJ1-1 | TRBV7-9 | CASSNRGQANTEAFF
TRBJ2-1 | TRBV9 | CASSALLAGGIDEQFF
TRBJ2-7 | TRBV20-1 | CSARREGLSYEQYF
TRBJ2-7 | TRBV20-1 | CSARDRQRSALYEQYF
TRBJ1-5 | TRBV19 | CAGGGSSNQPQHF
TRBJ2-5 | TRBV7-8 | CASSTLARETQYF
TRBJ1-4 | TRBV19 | CASSIPGQEEKLFF